Sequencing of this T cell receptor beta chain was carried out in a study of patients and donors after allogeneic stem cell transplantation. V was pared by 5 bases and J by 5 bases, with 3 bases of the junction left unmatched. The germline CDR1 and CDR2 sequences are SQVTM and ANQGSEA. The CDR3 covers 13 residues. Each CDR3 protein gets one entry after TCRdb re-called the RT-PCR reads with MiXCR. The table lists roughly 940,000 distinct CDR3 sequences, around 17% of them singletons, with 5% to 6.5% in the top ten. This clonotype was counted only a few times. V gene TRBV29-1 combines with J gene TRBJ1-5; 10 nucleotides match TRBD1. The sample consisted of blood, either unsorted or a sorted T cell fraction (not recorded which). The receptor's source is a human donor who was either an allogeneic HSCT recipient or a stem cell or donor lymphocyte infusion donor (not recorded which). It is not recorded whose cells these are; they may come from a transplant donor. The CDR3 here is CSVRDRGHQPQHF. DNA for the CDR3: TGCAGCGTTCGGGACAGGGGCCATCAGCCCCAGCATTTT.